A single sample gave rise to the 12 T cell receptor beta chains below, sequenced in a study of blood T cell repertoires in COVID-19. The protocol was immunoSEQ multiplex PCR, while the TCRdb copy is restricted to in-frame clones and leaves out a portion. The sample records about 140,000 clones, about 86% being singletons. Sequenced: peripheral blood. These receptors all stem from a woman aged 55-69 years with acute or convalescent COVID-19.

The V gene is TRBV6-6, the J gene TRBJ1-5; maybe TRBD1 (6 bases). Germline CDR1 is MNHNY and CDR2 is SVGAGI (reference sequence). Trimming left V 7 bases short and J 7 bases short, with 11 bases between. The CDR3 has 12 amino acids. The CDR3: CASKTGGQPQHF. CDR3 nucleotides: TGTGCCAGCAAAACGGGGGGCCAGCCCCAGCATTTT.

The chain uses TRBV4-1 and TRBJ1-6; D is possibly TRBD1 (5 bases). This CDR3 is built from 14 residues. The V gene's germline CDR1 is MGHRA and CDR2 YSYEKL. V was cut by 0 bases and J by 9 bases, with 9 bases left in between. The DNA for the CDR3 is TGCGCCAGCAGCCAAGAAACCGGGGGTTCACCCCTCCACTTT. Its translation is CASSQETGGSPLHF.

This clone was counted once. This chain joins TRBV6-2 or TRBV6-3 and TRBJ1-4; D uncertain. Trimming left V 0 bases short and J 8 bases short, with 13 bases between. The germline V gene has CDR1 MNHEY and CDR2 SVGEGT. The CDR3 sequence is 15 residues long. CDR3 sequence reads: CASSYSGVRGEKLFF. In DNA, the CDR3 is TGTGCCAGCAGTTACTCCGGGGTTCGGGGAGAAAAACTGTTTTTT.

This clone has a single count. V gene TRBV5-1 combines with J gene TRBJ2-5; TRBD2 aligns across 12 bases. This CDR3 region has 15 residues. V shed 0 bases and J 4 bases; nucleotides not matched to a gene: 1. CDR1 and CDR2 (germline): SGHRS, YFSETQ. CDR3 region: CASSLELAGGETQYF. CDR3 DNA sequence: TGCGCCAGCAGCTTGGAACTAGCGGGGGGAGAGACCCAGTACTTC.

V is TRBV4-1 and J is TRBJ2-7; perhaps TRBD2 as D (5 bases). The germline CDR1 and CDR2 sequences are MGHRA and YSYEKL. V was clipped by 0 bases and J by 0 bases, with 12 bases between them. This CDR3 is 16 amino acids long. This CDR3 is CASSQEPLGSSYEQYF. CDR3 nucleotides: TGCGCCAGCAGCCAAGAACCGCTGGGGAGCTCCTACGAGCAGTACTTC.

The chain couples TRBV5-4 to TRBJ2-1; no clear D gene. This CDR3 contains 12 residues. The V end lost 1 base, the J end lost 6 bases, and 5 bases lay between the germline ends. Germline loops: CDR1 SGHNT, CDR2 YYREEE (reference sequence). CDR3 residues: CASSLPGNEQFF. CDR3 DNA: TGTGCCAGCAGCTTGCCGGGCAATGAGCAGTTCTTC. The full variable domain, its missing parts supplied by reference TRBV5-4 and TRBJ2-1, is ETGVTQSPTHLIKTRGQQVTLRCSSQSGHNTVSWYQQALGQGPQFIFQYYREEENGRGNFPPRFSGLQFPNYSSELNVNALELDDSALYLCASSLPGNEQFFGPGTRLTVL.

The chain employs TRBV4-3 and TRBJ2-1; 14 nucleotides agree with TRBD2. There are 16 residues in the CDR3. Germline lookup yields CDR1 LGHNA and CDR2 YSLEER. After removal of 0 bases from V and 12 bases from J, the junction contained 7 bases not matched to a gene. CDR3 bases: TGCGCCAGCAGCCAAGATTTGACTAGCGGGGGGGTAGCGCAGTTCTTC. This sequence encodes CASSQDLTSGGVAQFF.

The V and J genes are TRBV28 and TRBJ1-1, with 7 positions matching TRBD1. The germline V gene has CDR1 MDHEN and CDR2 SYDVKM. V shed 3 bases and J 2 bases; nucleotides not matched to a gene: 12. There are 17 residues in the CDR3. In DNA form, the CDR3 reads TGTGCCAGCAGTTTGGAAGGGGGCGCGTTAATAAACACTGAAGCTTTCTTT. Encoded protein: CASSLEGGALINTEAFF.

This clone was seen only once. V and J are TRBV27 and TRBJ1-4; 7 nucleotides agree with TRBD1. With 4 bases clipped from V and 7 bases from J, the junction kept 9 bases outside the gene matches. This CDR3 spans 15 amino acids. Germline loops: CDR1 MNHEY, CDR2 SMNVEV (reference sequence). CDR3 residues: CASSYRQGSVEKLFF. For the CDR3, the DNA is TGTGCCAGCAGTTATCGACAGGGATCCGTTGAAAAACTGTTTTTT. Full variable domain (remainder filled in from reference TRBV27 and TRBJ1-4): EAQVTQNPRYLITVTGKKLTVTCSQNMNHEYMSWYRQDPGLGLRQIYYSMNVEVTDKGDVPEGYKVSRKEKRNFPLILESPSPNQTSLYFCASSYRQGSVEKLFFGSGTQLSVL.

This chain uses TRBV24-1 with TRBJ2-1; TRBD1 agrees at 10 bases. V was pared by 6 bases and J by 4 bases, with 5 bases of the junction left unmatched. The CDR3 spans 15 residues. The germline V gene has CDR1 KGHDR and CDR2 SFDVKD. CDR3 in amino acids: CATSRTGGGYNEQFF. DNA of the CDR3: TGTGCCACCAGTCGGACAGGGGGGGGTTACAATGAGCAGTTCTTC.

The chain uses TRBV3-1 (or the pseudogene TRBV3-2) and TRBJ2-2; 9 bases agree with TRBD2. The V gene end was trimmed by 3 bases and the J gene end by 2 bases; junction bases not matched to a gene: 4. Germline values: CDR1 LGHDT, CDR2 YNNKEL (reference sequence). The CDR3 has 16 amino acids. The CDR3 bases are TGTGCCAGCAGCCACCGACTAGCGGACAACACCGGGGAGCTGTTTTTT. The encoded protein is CASSHRLADNTGELFF.

The rearrangement uses TRBV6-2 or TRBV6-3 and TRBJ2-2, with 7 bases lining up with TRBD1. Germline V gene lookup returns CDR1 MNHEY and CDR2 SVGEGT. The V and J ends lost 6 bases and 7 bases, in that order; junction bases with no gene match: 5. This CDR3 has 13 amino acids. CDR3 nucleotides: TGTGCCAGCAGCGGGACAGCCTTCGGGGAGCTGTTTTTT. This codes for CASSGTAFGELFF.